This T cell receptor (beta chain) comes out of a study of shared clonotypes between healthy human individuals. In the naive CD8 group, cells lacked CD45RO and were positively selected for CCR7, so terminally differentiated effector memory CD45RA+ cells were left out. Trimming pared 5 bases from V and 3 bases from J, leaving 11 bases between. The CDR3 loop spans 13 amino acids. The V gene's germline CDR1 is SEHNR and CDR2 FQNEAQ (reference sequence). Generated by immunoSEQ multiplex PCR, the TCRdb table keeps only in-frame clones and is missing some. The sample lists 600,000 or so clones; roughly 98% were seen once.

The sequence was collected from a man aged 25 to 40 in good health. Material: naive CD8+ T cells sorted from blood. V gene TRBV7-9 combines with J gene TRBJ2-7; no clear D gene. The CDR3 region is CASSHMNVYEQYF. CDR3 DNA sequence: TGTGCCAGCAGCCACATGAACGTCTACGAGCAGTACTTC.